This TCR beta chain was identified during a study of shared clonotypes between healthy human individuals. This CDR3 is built from 14 residues. CDR1 and CDR2 from the germline V gene are MNHEY and SMNVEV (reference sequence). V lost 6 bases to trimming and J lost 4 bases, with 15 bases between them. It was across several immunoSEQ plates that each subset's genomic DNA was evenly split. Measured with immunoSEQ multiplex PCR; TCRdb has only the in-frame clones, and not every one. The sample has fewer than 600,000 clones; 79% are singletons. This TCR came from a woman aged 35 to 49 in good health. Some clones in this sample may be carry-over from other donors' samples. V gene TRBV27 combines with J gene TRBJ1-2; D is perhaps TRBD1 (5 bases). Sequenced sample: PBMCs. This CDR3 is CASRREGEAYGYTF. The CDR3 DNA follows: TGTGCCAGCAGGAGGGAAGGGGAGGCCTATGGCTACACCTTC.